A selection of T cell receptor beta chains follows, all from one sample in a study of T cell repertoires in cytomegalovirus infection. TCRdb processed the reads anew with MiXCR; each CDR3 protein has one entry. The sample comprises approximately 250,000 distinct CDR3 sequences, 8% to 9.5% of which are singletons, and around 16% rests with the top ten. Specimen: PBMCs. These receptors were collected from a human donor in good health (CMV status not recorded). Some clones in this sample may be carry-over from other donors' samples. CDR3s include the opening cysteine and the closing phenylalanine or tryptophan. The order of the fields is V gene, clone size, D gene, J gene, CDR3 protein, CDR3 DNA. D genes are given only for firm matches. Clone size, where shown, is once, few, many, or a class for clones that have expanded.

>TRBV5-3|many|.|TRBJ2-1
CASSPVADEQFF
TGTGCCAGCAGCCCGGTGGCGGATGAGCAGTTCTTC
>TRBV28|many|TRBD2|TRBJ2-7
CASSSGRVRTYEQYF
TGTGCCAGCAGCTCGGGGAGGGTAAGGACCTACGAGCAGTACTTC
>TRBV5-1|.|TRBD2|TRBJ2-2
CASSLTSGTVGELFF
TGCGCCAGCAGCTTGACTAGCGGGACTGTCGGGGAGCTGTTTTTT
>TRBV12-3/TRBV12-4|many|.|TRBJ1-1
CASSRELQRKVAFF
TGTGCCAGCAGCCGGGAATTGCAACGTAAGGTGGCTTTCTTT
>TRBV19|many|.|TRBJ1-1
CASSIWLSATEAFF
TGTGCCAGTAGTATATGGCTGTCGGCCACTGAAGCTTTCTTT
>TRBV7-2|many|TRBD2|TRBJ2-7
CASSWTSGNYEQYF
TGTGCCAGCAGCTGGACTAGCGGGAACTACGAGCAGTACTTC
>TRBV7-2|.|.|TRBJ2-3
CASSLAPGANTQYF
TGTGCCAGCAGCTTAGCCCCGGGAGCAAATACGCAGTATTTT
>TRBV7-9|many|TRBD2|TRBJ2-1
CASRKRTSGRQDNEQFF
TGTGCCAGCAGAAAAAGGACTAGCGGGAGACAGGACAATGAGCAGTTCTTC
>TRBV19|many|TRBD2|TRBJ2-1
CASRITRAGGSNEQFF
TGTGCCAGTAGGATCACAAGAGCGGGGGGCAGCAATGAGCAGTTCTTC
>TRBV28|few|TRBD2|TRBJ2-3
CASSTRLAGLTDTQYF
TGTGCCAGCAGTACACGACTAGCGGGCCTCACAGATACGCAGTATTTT
>TRBV19|.|.|TRBJ1-5
CASSSEEGGLRRGQPQHF
TGTGCCAGTAGTTCAGAGGAAGGGGGGCTCCGACGAGGTCAGCCCCAGCATTTT
>TRBV15|many|.|TRBJ1-1
CATSRVGRGADTEAFF
TGTGCCACCAGCAGAGTGGGAAGAGGGGCGGACACTGAAGCTTTCTTT
>TRBV7-2|many|.|TRBJ2-1
CASSYAASSYNEQFF
TGTGCCAGCAGCTACGCCGCCAGCTCCTACAATGAGCAGTTCTTC
>TRBV25-1|few|.|TRBJ1-4
CASRGSEKLFF
TGTGCCAGCAGAGGGTCTGAAAAACTGTTTTTT
>TRBV7-2|many|.|TRBJ1-5
CASSSGRRGAPQHF
TGTGCCAGCAGCTCCGGACGGCGCGGTGCGCCCCAGCATTTT
>TRBV7-6|many|.|TRBJ2-1
CASRLTSSEYNEQFF
TGTGCCAGCAGATTAACTTCTAGCGAGTACAATGAGCAGTTCTTC
>TRBV6-2/TRBV6-3|.|TRBD2|TRBJ2-2
CASTPRAGGPTGELFF
TGTGCCAGCACCCCCCGTGCGGGGGGGCCTACCGGGGAGCTGTTTTTT
>TRBV7-2|many|TRBD2|TRBJ2-5
CASSLELAGGPGETQYF
TGTGCCAGCAGCTTAGAACTAGCGGGAGGGCCAGGGGAGACCCAGTACTTC
>TRBV7-2|many|.|TRBJ2-2
CASSLQYTGELFF
TGTGCCAGCAGCTTGCAGTACACCGGGGAGCTGTTTTTT
>TRBV7-2|many|TRBD1|TRBJ1-4
CASSPRQGRLNEKLFF
TGTGCCAGCAGCCCGCGACAGGGGCGTCTTAATGAAAAACTGTTTTTT
>TRBV6-6|many|.|TRBJ1-2
CASKMVTGDSHGYTF
TGTGCCAGCAAGATGGTGACAGGAGATTCGCATGGCTACACCTTC
>TRBV5-1|many|.|TRBJ2-1
CASSLTSPGPYNEQFF
TGCGCCAGCAGCCTAACATCCCCGGGGCCTTACAATGAGCAGTTCTTC
>TRBV28|many|TRBD1|TRBJ2-7
CASSPRTGRYYEQYF
TGTGCCAGCAGTCCTCGGACAGGCCGTTACTACGAGCAGTACTTC
>TRBV7-2|few|TRBD2|TRBJ2-7
CASSRSGSPPYEQYF
TGTGCCAGCAGCCGTAGCGGGTCTCCACCCTACGAGCAGTACTTC
>TRBV5-6|many|.|TRBJ2-3
CASSDRWDTQYF
TGTGCCAGCAGCGATAGGTGGGATACGCAGTATTTT
>TRBV7-2|many|.|TRBJ1-2
CASSPSASNYGYTF
TGTGCCAGCAGCCCCTCAGCTTCCAACTATGGCTACACCTTC
>TRBV18|few|.|TRBJ1-1
CASFVDMNTEAFF
TGTGCCAGCTTTGTTGACATGAACACTGAAGCTTTCTTT
>TRBV19|many|TRBD2|TRBJ2-5
CASNRLAGETQYF
TGTGCCAGTAACCGACTAGCCGGGGAGACCCAGTACTTC
>TRBV9|few|TRBD2|TRBJ2-7
CASSATPPGGAGEQYF
TGTGCCAGCAGCGCTACACCCCCCGGGGGGGCGGGGGAGCAGTACTTC
>TRBV7-9|.|TRBD1|TRBJ2-7
CASSSGTGFPEQYF
TGTGCCAGCAGCTCCGGGACAGGGTTTCCCGAGCAGTACTTC
>TRBV27|many|TRBD1|TRBJ1-2
CASSSTGQGASYGYTF
TGTGCCAGCAGTTCTACCGGACAGGGGGCGAGCTATGGCTACACCTTC
>TRBV6-4|few|TRBD1|TRBJ1-1
CASKTQGIGDTEAFF
TGTGCCAGCAAGACACAGGGGATTGGAGACACTGAAGCTTTCTTT
>TRBV28|many|TRBD2|TRBJ2-1
CASSTQWPPRGGDNEQFF
TGTGCCAGCAGTACGCAATGGCCCCCTCGCGGGGGGGACAATGAGCAGTTCTTC
>TRBV7-9|many|.|TRBJ1-1
CASSPRQNTMNTEAFF
TGTGCCAGCAGCCCGAGACAGAATACCATGAACACTGAAGCTTTCTTT
>TRBV15|many|TRBD1|TRBJ2-5
CATSITGEETQYF
TGTGCCACCAGCATCACAGGGGAAGAGACCCAGTACTTC
>TRBV2|few|TRBD1|TRBJ1-2
CASSATGEEGYGYTF
TGTGCCAGCAGTGCCACAGGGGAGGAGGGCTATGGCTACACCTTC
>TRBV4-3|.|.|TRBJ1-2
CASSPLPSRAGGYTF
TGCGCCAGCAGCCCCCTCCCCTCGAGGGCAGGGGGCTACACCTTC
>TRBV7-2|many|.|TRBJ1-2
CASSLEMGWGYTF
TGTGCCAGCAGCTTAGAAATGGGTTGGGGCTACACCTTC
>TRBV5-4|few|.|TRBJ2-1
CASSLTGDNEQFF
TGTGCCAGCAGCTTGACGGGGGACAATGAGCAGTTCTTC
>TRBV7-2|many|TRBD2|TRBJ2-7
CASSLALAGGSYEQYF
TGTGCCAGCAGCTTAGCACTAGCGGGGGGCTCCTACGAGCAGTACTTC
>TRBV28|many|TRBD1|TRBJ1-2
CASSFPHDRGGYGYTF
TGTGCCAGCAGCTTCCCCCATGACAGGGGCGGGTATGGCTACACCTTC
>TRBV27|few|.|TRBJ2-2
CASSLFPRNTGELFF
TGTGCCAGCAGTTTATTCCCACGGAACACCGGGGAGCTGTTTTTT
>TRBV20-1|.|.|TRBJ2-5
CSARGGSGYQETQYF
TGCAGTGCTAGAGGAGGGTCGGGGTACCAAGAGACCCAGTACTTC
>TRBV7-2|many|.|TRBJ1-4
CASSLDDNPYEKLFF
TGTGCCAGCAGCTTAGATGACAATCCCTATGAAAAACTGTTTTTT
>TRBV7-9|many|.|TRBJ2-2
CASSADWQAGELFF
TGTGCCAGCAGCGCGGACTGGCAGGCCGGGGAGCTGTTTTTT
>TRBV19|.|.|TRBJ2-1
CASGRGAYNEQFF
TGTGCCAGCGGGAGAGGGGCCTACAATGAGCAGTTCTTC
>TRBV7-2|many|.|TRBJ1-6
CASSLIGRGNSPLHF
TGTGCCAGCAGCTTAATAGGGCGGGGGAATTCACCCCTCCACTTT
>TRBV20-1|.|TRBD2|TRBJ2-7
CSARSGLAGGTYEQYF
TGCAGTGCTAGATCGGGACTAGCGGGAGGGACCTACGAGCAGTACTTC
>TRBV6-4|.|.|TRBJ1-1
CASKGEGLSTEAFF
TGTGCCAGCAAGGGGGAGGGGTTGTCCACTGAAGCTTTCTTT
>TRBV2|many|TRBD2|TRBJ2-1
CASRPGLGYNEQFF
TGTGCCAGCAGACCGGGACTAGGCTACAATGAGCAGTTCTTC
>TRBV12-3/TRBV12-4|.|TRBD2|TRBJ2-3
CASSFTRRGDTQYF
TGTGCCAGCAGTTTCACCCGGCGGGGGGATACGCAGTATTTT
>TRBV7-2|many|TRBD2|TRBJ2-3
CASSLAGLAGADTQYF
TGTGCCAGCAGCTTAGCTGGACTAGCGGGGGCTGATACGCAGTATTTT
>TRBV12-3/TRBV12-4|few|.|TRBJ1-1
CASSKISNTEAFF
TGTGCCAGCAGTAAGATATCGAACACTGAAGCTTTCTTT
>TRBV5-3|.|TRBD1|TRBJ1-2
CASDKQGLRYGYTF
TGTGCCAGCGATAAACAGGGGCTCCGCTATGGCTACACCTTC
>TRBV7-2|many|TRBD2|TRBJ2-7
CASSSQLSGGAYEQYF
TGTGCCAGCAGCTCACAATTAAGCGGGGGAGCTTACGAGCAGTACTTC